This record looks at one T cell receptor (beta chain) sequence and its context. Its cognate antigen is unknown. Produced via immunoSEQ multiplex PCR; TCRdb's table is partial and in-frame only. The sample has roughly 150,000 clones, roughly nine tenths seen once. The CDR3 is 14 amino acids. V lost 1 base and J lost 0, with 6 bases in between. Germline V lookup: CDR1 LGHNT, CDR2 FRNRAP. It was the approximately 110-subject validation cohort, separate from the roughly 700-subject first cohort, to which the donors belonged. The sample comes from a study of cytomegalovirus exposure and HLA in healthy donors. Findings and limits, study-wide: The tendency of first-cohort TCR clusters to co-occur in the 120 or so validation repertoires emerged from a later analysis. It was reportedly the case that the classifier diagnosed cytomegalovirus status with high specificity and sensitivity. Cytomegalovirus-associated status was assigned to 150 to 200 TCR beta chains.

This chain connects TRBV12-5 to TRBJ1-1, with D uncertain. The TCR was taken from a woman aged 18-29 years in good health and CMV-seropositive. The specimen sequenced was PBMCs. Here the CDR3 DNA reads TGTGCTAGTGGTTTGGGGCAATTGAACACTGAAGCTTTCTTT. This gives the protein CASGLGQLNTEAFF.